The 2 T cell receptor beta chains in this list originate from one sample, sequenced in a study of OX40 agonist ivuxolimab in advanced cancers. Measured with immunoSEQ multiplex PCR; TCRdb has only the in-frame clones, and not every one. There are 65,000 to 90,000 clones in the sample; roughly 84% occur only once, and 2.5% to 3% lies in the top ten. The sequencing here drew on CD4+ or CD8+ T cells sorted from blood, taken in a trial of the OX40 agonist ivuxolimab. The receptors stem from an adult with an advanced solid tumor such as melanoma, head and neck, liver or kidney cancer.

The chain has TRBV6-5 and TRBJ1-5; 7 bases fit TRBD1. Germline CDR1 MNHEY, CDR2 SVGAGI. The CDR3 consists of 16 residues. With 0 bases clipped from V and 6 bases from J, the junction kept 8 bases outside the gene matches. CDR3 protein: CASSYSRDRGGQPQHF. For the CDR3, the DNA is TGTGCCAGCAGTTACTCGAGGGACAGAGGAGGTCAGCCCCAGCATTTT.

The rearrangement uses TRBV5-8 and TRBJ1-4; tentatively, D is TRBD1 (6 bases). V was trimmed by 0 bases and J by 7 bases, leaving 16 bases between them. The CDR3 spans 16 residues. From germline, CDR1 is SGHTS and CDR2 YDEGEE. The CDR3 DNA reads TGTGCCAGCAGCTTGGAAAGGGGACACCTTGGTGAAAAACTGTTTTTT. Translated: CASSLERGHLGEKLFF.